Listed here are 17 T cell receptor beta chains from one sample, sequenced in a study of T cell changes during pregnancy in multiple sclerosis. Sequencing used immunoSEQ multiplex PCR; TCRdb keeps in-frame clones, though not all of them. The data show approximately 60,000 clones, 90% to 95% seen once. Material: CD4+ T cells from peripheral blood mononuclear cells, obtained before pregnancy. These receptors all stem from a female donor with multiple sclerosis, enrolled in a pregnancy study.

A word on this clone: The junction differs from germline at one of its ends, possibly a read error. J is TRBJ1-1 and V is TRBV29-1; TRBD1 might be the D (5 bases). This CDR3 region has 14 residues. Germline-derived CDR1 and CDR2 are SQVTM and ANQGSEA. CDR3: CSAIGARMNTGAFF. The DNA for the CDR3 is TGCAGCGCCATAGGGGCGCGGATGAACACTGGAGCTTTCTTT.

The chain is built from TRBV15 and TRBJ2-1; TRBD2 aligns across 11 bases. The V and J ends lost 3 bases and 7 bases, in that order; junction bases with no gene match: 11. There are 17 residues in the CDR3. CDR1 and CDR2 from the germline V gene are LNHNV and YYDKDF (reference sequence). The CDR3 is CATSRIAGLAVGNEQFF. In DNA form, the CDR3 reads TGTGCCACCAGCAGGATAGCGGGACTAGCGGTCGGAAATGAGCAGTTCTTC.

The gene calls are TRBV30 and TRBJ1-5, with TRBD1 matching over 7 bases. The CDR3 covers 14 residues. V lost 3 bases and J lost 3; bases outside the gene matches: 5. Germline-derived CDR1 and CDR2 are GTSNPN and SVGIG (reference sequence). The CDR3 protein is CAWSRDRSNQPQHF. CDR3 DNA sequence: TGTGCCTGGAGCCGGGACAGATCCAATCAGCCCCAGCATTTT. The complete variable domain, with remaining parts taken from reference TRBV30 and TRBJ1-5, reads SQTIHQWPATLVQPVGSPLSLECTVEGTSNPNLYWYRQAAGRGLQLLFYSVGIGQISSEVPQNLSASRPQDRQFILSSKKLLLSDSGFYLCAWSRDRSNQPQHFGDGTRLSIL.

The J gene is TRBJ1-5, the V gene TRBV6-6; tentative D call: TRBD1 (6 bases). V gave up 0 bases and J gave up 6 bases, with 15 bases separating them. CDR1 is MNHNY and CDR2 is SVGAGI in the germline V gene (reference sequence). The length of the CDR3 is 16 residues. CDR3 residues: CASSYSRGGEAQPQHF. The CDR3 DNA follows: TGTGCCAGCAGTTACTCGCGGGGGGGCGAAGCTCAGCCCCAGCATTTT.

CDR3 in amino acids: CASSQDRRDGQPQHF. The CDR3 DNA sequence: TGCGCCAGCAGCCAAGACCGCAGGGATGGCCAGCCCCAGCATTTT. The rearrangement uses TRBV4-3 and TRBJ1-5, with a possible D match to TRBD1 (5 bases). V lost 0 bases to trimming and J lost 7 bases, with 13 bases between them. This CDR3 contains 15 residues. Germline assignment: CDR1 LGHNA and CDR2 YSLEER.

This clone was observed a single time. V and J are TRBV15 and TRBJ1-4; D perhaps matches TRBD1 (6 bases). The CDR3 totals 14 residues. Germline CDR1 LNHNV, CDR2 YYDKDF (reference sequence). The V end lost 3 bases, the J end lost 8 bases, and 13 bases lay between the germline ends. The CDR3 here is CATSSVGAREKLFF. The CDR3 DNA follows: TGTGCCACCAGCAGCGTGGGGGCTAGGGAAAAACTGTTTTTT.

This chain joins TRBV2 and TRBJ2-5; a possible D gene is TRBD1 (5 bases). CDR3 size: 15 residues. The germline CDR1 and CDR2 sequences are SNHLY and FYNNEI. V dropped 0 bases and J dropped 5 bases, with 13 bases sitting between them. The CDR3 DNA is TGTGCCAGCAGTGAAGCGCTTCCAGGGCCCGAGACCCAGTACTTC. This sequence encodes CASSEALPGPETQYF.

The chain is built from TRBV2 and TRBJ2-3, with 7 nucleotides matching TRBD1. The CDR3 has 14 amino acids. CDR1 is SNHLY and CDR2 is FYNNEI in the germline V gene. J was trimmed by 6 bases and V by 3 bases; bases with no gene match: 6. This CDR3 is CASSDWDRGDTQYF. CDR3 nucleotide sequence: TGTGCCAGCAGTGATTGGGACAGAGGGGATACGCAGTATTTT.

The chain couples TRBV18 to TRBJ1-3; 8 positions agree with TRBD1. Germline lookup yields CDR1 KGHSH and CDR2 LQKENI. This CDR3 is 15 amino acids long. V lost 4 bases to trimming and J lost 2 bases; unmatched junction nucleotides: 4. CDR3 nucleotides: TGTGCCAGCTCACGGACAGGGCTAACTGGAAACACCATATATTTT. This translates into CASSRTGLTGNTIYF.

This chain links TRBV2 with TRBJ2-1; D is perhaps TRBD2 (6 bases). The length of the CDR3 is 13 residues. V lost 3 bases, J lost 9 bases, and 12 bases lay in between. Germline V CDR1 and CDR2: SNHLY, FYNNEI. The DNA for the CDR3 is TGTGCCAGCAGTGAGACTAGGCCTGGTGAGCAGTTCTTC. Translating gives CASSETRPGEQFF.

The CDR3 sequence is CASSSTTGFVGSGANVLTF. The CDR3 region has the DNA TGTGCCAGCAGTTCCACTACAGGGTTCGTAGGCTCTGGGGCCAACGTCCTGACTTTC. This chain links TRBV27 with TRBJ2-6; possible D gene TRBD1, 6 bases. The ends were cut back, 4 bases at V and 0 bases at J, with 19 bases in the middle. The CDR3 has 19 amino acids. The V gene's germline CDR1 is MNHEY and CDR2 SMNVEV (reference sequence).

The chain recombines TRBV20-1 with TRBJ2-1; no definite D call. The CDR3 consists of 11 residues. V was shortened by 6 bases and J by 7 bases, with 10 bases between the two germline ends. The germline CDR1 and CDR2 sequences are DFQATT and SNEGSKA (reference sequence). The CDR3 nucleotides read TGCAGTGCCTCCACTTTAAATGAGCAGTTCTTC. Its translation: CSASTLNEQFF.

J is TRBJ2-7 and V is TRBV5-1; 10 bases are a match to TRBD2. The germline V gene encodes CDR1 SGHRS and CDR2 YFSETQ. This CDR3 has 17 amino acids. The V gene end was trimmed by 0 bases and the J gene end by 4 bases; junction bases not matched to a gene: 10. The DNA of the CDR3 is TGCGCCAGCAGCTTGGAGGTCAGGGCTAGCGGGAGTTACGAGCAGTACTTC. Its protein is CASSLEVRASGSYEQYF.

The rearrangement uses TRBV14 and TRBJ2-1, with 9 bases matching TRBD2. Germline trimming cut 0 bases from V and 9 bases from J; bases unmatched to any gene: 9. Germline CDR1 reads SGHDN; CDR2 reads FVKESK. The CDR3 is 16 amino acids. CDR3 DNA: TGTGCCAGCAGCCAAGATAGAGCGGGAGGATTGGGTGAGCAGTTCTTC. Translated: CASSQDRAGGLGEQFF.

V and J are TRBV6-6 and TRBJ1-1; perhaps TRBD1 as D (5 bases). The V end was cut by 9 bases, the J end by 4 bases, with 15 bases between. This CDR3 spans 13 amino acids. From germline, CDR1 is MNHNY and CDR2 SVGAGI (reference sequence). CDR3 coding DNA: TGTGCCAGTTGTGTAGGAAGGGGCACTGAAGCTTTCTTT. Protein: CASCVGRGTEAFF.

This chain uses TRBV25-1 with TRBJ1-4, with 9 bases aligning to TRBD1. The CDR3 runs 15 residues. From germline, CDR1 is MGHDK and CDR2 SYGVNS. The V gene end was trimmed by 2 bases and the J gene end by 13 bases; junction bases not matched to a gene: 11. In DNA, the CDR3 is TGTGCCAGCAGTGAAGGTTCGACAGGGGGTAGGTCACTGTTTTTT. Protein sequence: CASSEGSTGGRSLFF.

The chain couples TRBV28 to TRBJ2-3; D is ambiguous. This CDR3 comprises 15 residues. Between the trimmed V and J ends, which lost 6 bases and 0 bases, there was a span of 13 bases. Germline CDR1 reads MDHEN; CDR2 reads SYDVKM. The CDR3 reads CASSPIPPSTDTQYF. In DNA form, the CDR3 reads TGTGCCAGCAGCCCTATCCCCCCTAGCACAGATACGCAGTATTTT.